Following are 19 T cell receptor beta chains from one sample sequenced in a study of regulatory T cells in long-lasting Graves disease (dated by TCRdb to the early 2020s). Per the publication, the time point label means: newly diagnosed GD, antithyroid drugs for less than 3 months. For both TCR sequencing and RNA sequencing, RNA was extracted from PBMCs using TRIzol. The library came from multiplex PCR. These reads were obtained on an Illumina HiSeq 4000. To build TCR beta libraries, CDR3 regions were amplified by Arm-PCR using iRepertoire HTBI primers. Using fastp trimming at Q25 and MiXCR clonotype assembly, TCRdb reanalyzed the public sequencing data and kept in-frame beta chains. Rows with one shared CDR3 protein collapse into an entry with the most common genes and DNA. Here the sample has about 500,000 distinct CDR3 sequences; 12% occur a single time. The ten largest clones capture more than 8% of the sample.

These sequences were also reported in another study, on T cells in Graves' hyperthyroidism and ophthalmopathy.

The starting material was peripheral blood mononuclear cells (PBMCs), obtained at new diagnosis, from a patient treated with antithyroid drugs. The receptor set was obtained from a woman aged 25 to 39 with Graves disease. Donor details come from another sample of the same person, matched by shared clones.

The table lists this clonotype with many counts. The rearrangement joins TRBV20-1 to TRBJ2-3; tentative D call: TRBD2 (9 bases). The end of the DNA aligns better with TRBJ2-7, so the J call may be wrong. The CDR3 consists of 13 residues. Germline assignment: CDR1 DFQATT and CDR2 SNEGSKA (reference sequence). CDR3 sequence (DNA): TGCAGTGCCAGGGGGCTAGCGGGATGGGAGCAGTACTTC. This sequence encodes CSARGLAGWEQYF.

This clonotype occurred a few times. The chain carries TRBV4-3 and TRBJ2-1, with 8 bases matching TRBD1. V was pared by 3 bases and J by 0 bases, with 13 bases of the junction left unmatched. CDR1 and CDR2 from the germline V gene are LGHNA and YSLEER. The length of the CDR3 is 19 residues. Here the CDR3 reads CASSHQITTGGGSYNEQFF. The CDR3 nucleotides are TGCGCCAGCAGCCATCAAATCACTACAGGGGGAGGCTCCTACAATGAGCAGTTCTTC.

This clonotype was counted many times. The CDR3 coding sequence is TGTGCCAGCAGCCGAATGGACCACAGCATTTACTTC. As protein: CASSRMDHSIYF. This chain links TRBV7-8 with TRBJ2-5; unclear D gene. CDR3 length: 12 amino acids. Germline loops: CDR1 SGHVS, CDR2 FQNEAQ. V gave up 5 bases and J gave up 14 bases, with 18 bases separating them.

V gene TRBV12-3 or TRBV12-4 combines with J gene TRBJ2-1; 8 nucleotides align to TRBD2. V was clipped by 2 bases and J by 8 bases; unmatched bases: 5. This CDR3 region has 14 residues. CDR3 in amino acids: CASSLIAGGDEQFF. DNA for the CDR3: TGTGCCAGCAGTTTAATCGCGGGAGGCGATGAGCAGTTCTTC.

The chain recombines TRBV30 with TRBJ1-5; 8 nucleotides agree with TRBD1. V gave up 3 bases and J gave up 2 bases; unmatched junction bases: 3. Germline-derived CDR1 and CDR2 are GTSNPN and SVGIG (reference sequence). The CDR3 consists of 14 residues. This chain's CDR3 is CAWRGQGGNQPQHF. CDR3 nucleotides: TGTGCCTGGAGAGGACAGGGCGGCAATCAGCCCCAGCATTTT.

This clonotype was counted between two and nine times. The rearrangement joins TRBV29-1 to TRBJ1-2; possible D gene TRBD1, 5 bases. V shed 4 bases and J shed 8 bases, with 17 bases lying between them. The CDR3 runs 13 residues. From germline, CDR1 is SQVTM and CDR2 ANQGSEA. The CDR3 protein is CSVAGTDMGGYTF. The CDR3 nucleotides are TGCAGCGTTGCCGGGACGGACATGGGCGGCTACACCTTC.

This clonotype has ten or more counts. The rearrangement uses TRBV6-2 or TRBV6-3 and TRBJ2-6; 7 nucleotides match TRBD1. The CDR3 sequence is 16 residues long. V was clipped by 7 bases and J by 1 base; unmatched bases: 7. The germline V gene has CDR1 MNHEY and CDR2 SVGEGT. In DNA, the CDR3 is TGTGCCAGCAAATCGACAGGGTGGTCTGGGGCCAACGTCCTGACTTTC. Translation gives CASKSTGWSGANVLTF.

The genes are TRBV2 and TRBJ1-1; a possible D gene is TRBD1 (6 bases). The CDR3 consists of 14 residues. The V end was cut by 8 bases, the J end by 5 bases, with 18 bases between. CDR1 SNHLY and CDR2 FYNNEI come from the germline V gene. As DNA, the CDR3 is TGTGCCAGCCGGCCGGGCAGGGGCGGAACTGAAGCTTTCTTT. This gives the protein CASRPGRGGTEAFF.

In its sample, this clonotype was seen many times. The chain joins TRBV12-3 or TRBV12-4 to TRBJ1-3; D call uncertain. CDR3 length equals 15 residues. V lost 6 bases to trimming and J lost 0 bases, with 12 bases between them. The CDR3 here is CASRSIRSSGNTIYF. The CDR3, as DNA: TGTGCCAGCAGAAGTATACGGAGCTCTGGAAACACCATATATTTT.

At least ten counts were recorded for this clonotype. The chain employs TRBV12-3 or TRBV12-4 and TRBJ2-2; tentative D call: TRBD2 (5 bases). This CDR3 spans 15 amino acids. The V gene lost 7 bases and the J gene lost 1 base, with 13 bases spanning the gap. Here the CDR3 DNA reads TGTGCCAGCACCCAAGCTCGGGGGAACACCGGGGAGCTGTTTTTT. Translation gives CASTQARGNTGELFF.

This clonotype appeared many times. The chain combines TRBV5-1 with TRBJ1-1; D is undetermined. There are 13 residues in the CDR3. Trimming left V 2 bases short and J 2 bases short, with 7 bases between. The germline CDR1 and CDR2 sequences are SGHRS and YFSETQ. In DNA, the CDR3 is TGCGCCAGCAGCTTCCAGGATAACACTGAAGCTTTCTTT. It yields the protein CASSFQDNTEAFF.

This clonotype was found many times. The chain employs TRBV20-1 and TRBJ2-1; D is perhaps TRBD2 (5 bases). With 1 base removed from V and 3 bases from J, the gap between germline ends came to 10 bases. Germline V CDR1 and CDR2: DFQATT, SNEGSKA (reference sequence). This CDR3 contains 14 residues. The CDR3 region has the DNA TGCAGTGCTAGAGGGGGAGCGTACTACAATGAGCAGTTCTTC. As protein: CSARGGAYYNEQFF.

In this sample, this clonotype turned up many times. The rearrangement joins TRBV7-9 to TRBJ2-1; 7 bases line up with TRBD2. CDR3 size: 15 residues. Germline trimming cut 3 bases from V and 6 bases from J; bases unmatched to any gene: 8. The germline V gene encodes CDR1 SEHNR and CDR2 FQNEAQ (reference sequence). CDR3 in amino acids: CASSLRTSIANEQFF. The CDR3 DNA sequence: TGTGCCAGCAGCTTGAGGACTAGTATCGCCAATGAGCAGTTCTTC. The complete variable domain, with remaining parts taken from reference TRBV7-9 and TRBJ2-1, reads DTGVSQNPRHKITKRGQNVTFRCDPISEHNRLYWYRQTLGQGPEFLTYFQNEAQLEKSRLLSDRFSAERPKGSFSTLEIQRTEQGDSAMYLCASSLRTSIANEQFFGPGTRLTVL.

The chain has TRBV19 and TRBJ2-3; the D gene is possibly TRBD1 (6 bases). This CDR3 comprises 13 residues. Germline CDR1 and CDR2: LNHDA and SQIVND (reference sequence). V lost 11 bases and J 0 bases, leaving 12 bases between the germline ends. CDR3 nucleotides: TGTGCCTGTACAGGGTCTAGCACAGATACGCAGTATTTT. It encodes CACTGSSTDTQYF.

In its sample, this clonotype was seen many times. The chain is built from TRBV10-3 and TRBJ2-7; D perhaps matches TRBD2 (6 bases). The V gene lost 1 base and the J gene lost 3 bases, with 16 bases spanning the gap. Germline values: CDR1 ENHRY, CDR2 SYGVKD. This CDR3 is 16 amino acids long. The CDR3 is CAISELSSRDFYEQYF. CDR3 nucleotides: TGTGCCATCAGTGAGTTATCTTCAAGGGACTTCTACGAGCAGTACTTC.

This clonotype was detected ten times or more. J is TRBJ2-5 and V is TRBV29-1; D might be TRBD2 (6 bases). The CDR3 spans 13 residues. CDR1 is SQVTM, CDR2 ANQGSEA, per germline. V dropped 5 bases and J dropped 5 bases, with 15 bases sitting between them. The DNA for the CDR3 is TGCAGCGTTATAGGCGGGACCGGGGAGACCCAGTACTTC. Protein: CSVIGGTGETQYF. Using reference TRBV29-1 and TRBJ2-5 for the parts outside the CDR3, the full variable domain is SAVISQKPSRDICQRGTSLTIQCQVDSQVTMMFWYRQQPGQSLTLIATANQGSEATYESGFVIDKFPISRPNLTFSTLTVSNMSPEDSSIYLCSVIGGTGETQYFGPGTRLLVL.

This clonotype has only a few counts. The V gene is TRBV7-9, the J gene TRBJ2-1, with D perhaps matching TRBD2 (6 bases). This CDR3 contains 13 residues. Looked up from germline, CDR1 is SEHNR and CDR2 is FQNEAQ (reference sequence). The V gene lost 5 bases and the J gene lost 7 bases, with 12 bases spanning the gap. The DNA of the CDR3 is TGTGCCAGCAGCCGAGGAGGGGTTAATGAGCAGTTCTTC. Protein product: CASSRGGVNEQFF.

This clonotype has ten or more counts. The gene calls are TRBV9 and TRBJ1-1; D remains unclear. Germline CDR1 reads SGDLS; CDR2 reads YYNGEE. The CDR3 sequence is 15 residues long. The ends were cut back, 3 bases at V and 0 bases at J, with 12 bases in the middle. The DNA for the CDR3 is TGTGCCAGCAGCGCCTTGACAAGCTTGAACACTGAAGCTTTCTTT. Translating gives CASSALTSLNTEAFF. Full variable domain (missing parts from reference TRBV9 and TRBJ1-1): DSGVTQTPKHLITATGQRVTLRCSPRSGDLSVYWYQQSLDQGLQFLIQYYNGEERAKGNILERFSAQQFPDLHSELNLSSLELGDSALYFCASSALTSLNTEAFFGQGTRLTVV.

This clonotype was recorded at least ten times. This chain uses TRBV20-1 with TRBJ2-3; either TRBD1 or TRBD2 may fit D (5 bases each). Trimming shortened V by 0 bases and J by 3 bases, and 10 bases separated the two germline ends. Germline CDR1 DFQATT, CDR2 SNEGSKA (reference sequence). The CDR3 has 14 residues. CDR3 bases: TGCAGTGCTAGAGATTCGGGGCTGACAGATACGCAGTATTTT. Its protein product is CSARDSGLTDTQYF.